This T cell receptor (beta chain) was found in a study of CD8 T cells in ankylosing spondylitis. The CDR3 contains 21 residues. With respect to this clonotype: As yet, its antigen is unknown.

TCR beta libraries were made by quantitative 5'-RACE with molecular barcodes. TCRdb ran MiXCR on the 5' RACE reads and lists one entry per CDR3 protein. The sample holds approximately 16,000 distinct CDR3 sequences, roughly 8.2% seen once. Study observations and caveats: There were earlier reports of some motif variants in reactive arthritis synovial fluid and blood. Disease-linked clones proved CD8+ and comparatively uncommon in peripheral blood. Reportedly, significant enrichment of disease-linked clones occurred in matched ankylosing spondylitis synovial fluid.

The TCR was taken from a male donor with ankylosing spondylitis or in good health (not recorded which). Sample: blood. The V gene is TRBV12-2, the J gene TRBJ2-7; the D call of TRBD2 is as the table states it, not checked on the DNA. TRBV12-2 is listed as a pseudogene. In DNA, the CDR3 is TGTGCAAGTCGCCCGTTTACAATTCCCTTGAGGACTAGCGGGAATCCCTACGAGCAGTACTTC. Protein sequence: CASRPFTIPLRTSGNPYEQYF.